This T cell receptor (beta chain) was captured by sequencing in a study of shared clonotypes between healthy human individuals. About the study: For every donor, three CD4 naive, three CD4 memory, two CD8 naive and one CD8 memory plates were used. General study results and limits: Memory subsets had estimated richness that was generally smaller than that of naive subsets.

Germline values: CDR1 LNHNV, CDR2 YYDKDF (reference sequence). V lost 4 bases, J lost 10 bases, and 16 bases lay in between. The CDR3 has 13 residues. Comment on this clone: Antigen unknown.

Several immunoSEQ plates received, in even portions, the genomic DNA of each subset. Profiled with immunoSEQ multiplex PCR; TCRdb holds only in-frame clones, not every one. This sample has about 1 million clones, with around 76% found just once. The receptor was isolated from a man in his late teens or twenties in good health. The chain combines TRBV15 with TRBJ1-1, with no clear D. The sequencing sample was made of memory CD4+ T cells sorted from blood. Subset in this sample: CD45RA-negative fraction. The DNA of the CDR3 is TGTGCCACCAGCAACGGAGTAAAAATAGGAGCTTTCTTT. This encodes CATSNGVKIGAFF. Full variable domain (missing parts from reference TRBV15 and TRBJ1-1): DAMVIQNPRYQVTQFGKPVTLSCSQTLNHNVMYWYQQKSSQAPKLLFHYYDKDFNNEADTPDNFQSRRPNTSFCFLDIRSPGLGDTAMYLCATSNGVKIGAFFGQGTRLTVV.